What follows are 20 T cell receptor beta chains derived from one specimen sequenced in a study of identical twins. One entry per CDR3 protein, called by TCRdb with MiXCR from the 5' RACE reads. The table includes about 530,000 distinct CDR3 sequences, around 24% detected once. The same data also contributed to another study, on yellow fever vaccine responses in identical twins.

Sequencing was carried out using CD4+ T cells sorted from blood. The source is a woman aged 18-30 years in good health.

This clonotype turned up a few times. The chain couples TRBV5-1 to TRBJ2-7, with D possibly being TRBD2 (6 bases). This CDR3 has 15 amino acids. The V gene lost 4 bases and the J gene lost 3 bases, with 17 bases spanning the gap. Germline V lookup: CDR1 SGHRS, CDR2 YFSETQ. The chain's CDR3 is CASSPGTEGGYEQYV. The CDR3 DNA reads TGCGCCAGCAGCCCCGGGACGGAGGGAGGCTACGAGCAGTACGTC.

This sequence joins TRBV7-9 and TRBJ2-1; the D is unclear. Trimming left V 1 base short and J 2 bases short, with 6 bases between. The length of the CDR3 is 14 residues. CDR1 and CDR2 from the germline V gene are SEHNR and FQNEAQ (reference sequence). This CDR3 is CASSLGATYNEQFF. CDR3 DNA: TGTGCCAGCAGCTTAGGGGCTACCTACAATGAGCAGTTCTTC.

The chain couples TRBV7-2 to TRBJ1-1; D is unresolved. Germline V CDR1 and CDR2: SGHTA, FQGNSA. There are 14 residues in the CDR3. V shed 4 bases and J shed 6 bases, with 15 bases lying between them. In DNA form, the CDR3 reads TGTGCCAGCAGCTCCCGCGAACGTCGGCCTGAAGCTTTCTTT. Its translation is CASSSRERRPEAFF.

The V and J genes are TRBV19 and TRBJ1-4, with D uncertain. With 5 bases removed from V and 4 bases from J, the gap between germline ends came to 5 bases. The CDR3 contains 12 residues. The germline V gene encodes CDR1 LNHDA and CDR2 SQIVND (reference sequence). CDR3 in amino acids: CASSDFNEKLFF. CDR3 coding DNA: TGTGCCAGTAGTGATTTTAATGAAAAACTGTTTTTT.

The CDR3 region has the DNA TGTGCCAGCAGCCTCGGCAACAGGGGTGTTGCCGAAGCTTTCTTT. Amino acids: CASSLGNRGVAEAFF. The V call is TRBV7-9, the J call TRBJ1-1; TRBD1 matches at 7 bases. CDR3 length: 15 amino acids. V dropped 5 bases and J dropped 8; count of bases not matched to a gene: 14. Germline loops: CDR1 SEHNR, CDR2 FQNEAQ (reference sequence).

This clonotype was observed a few times. The chain employs TRBV24-1 and TRBJ2-1, with 9 bases identical to TRBD1. V lost 5 bases, J lost 3 bases, and 7 bases stayed unmatched. The germline V gene encodes CDR1 KGHDR and CDR2 SFDVKD. The CDR3 has 16 residues. As DNA, the CDR3 is TGTGCCACCAGTGGGTTAGGGACAGGGCTCTACAATGAGCAGTTCTTC. Translated, it gives CATSGLGTGLYNEQFF.

This clonotype has more than one count but fewer than ten. In DNA, the CDR3 is TGTGCCAGCAGCCCGGGGGTTTTTGAAAAACTGTTTTTT. It codes for CASSPGVFEKLFF. The rearrangement joins TRBV7-9 to TRBJ1-4; the D gene is possibly TRBD1 (5 bases). V lost 5 bases, J lost 7 bases, and 11 bases lay in between. In germline, CDR1 is SEHNR, CDR2 FQNEAQ (reference sequence). The CDR3 consists of 13 residues.

This clonotype occurred many times. This chain joins TRBV7-8 and TRBJ2-2; TRBD2 might be the D (6 bases). Germline V CDR1 and CDR2: SGHVS, FQNEAQ. Trimming shortened V by 5 bases and J by 4 bases, and 11 bases separated the two germline ends. The CDR3 has 14 amino acids. CDR3 coding DNA: TGTGCCAGCAGCCCGACTAGGGCCACCGGGGAGCTGTTTTTT. Amino acid sequence: CASSPTRATGELFF.

The J gene is TRBJ2-7, the V gene TRBV5-1, with TRBD2 matching over 10 bases. The ends lost 4 bases at V and 4 bases at J; junction bases unmatched: 11. Germline V gives CDR1 SGHRS, CDR2 YFSETQ. The CDR3 covers 16 residues. The CDR3 DNA reads TGCGCCAGCAGCATTGGCGCTAGCGGGAGCTTATACGAGCAGTACTTC. This sequence encodes CASSIGASGSLYEQYF.

This clonotype was recorded a few times. The chain joins TRBV10-3 to TRBJ1-6; D uncertain. V lost 0 bases to trimming and J lost 10 bases, with 16 bases between them. Germline lookup yields CDR1 ENHRY and CDR2 SYGVKD. This CDR3 is built from 16 residues. The CDR3: CAISESWVSPESPLHF. The CDR3 DNA follows: TGTGCCATCAGTGAGTCGTGGGTTTCTCCGGAGTCACCCCTCCACTTT.

This chain joins TRBV5-1 and TRBJ2-2, with D perhaps matching TRBD1 (6 bases). The CDR3 extends over 14 amino acids. Trimming took 7 bases from V and 5 from J, leaving 15 bases between them. In germline, CDR1 is SGHRS, CDR2 YFSETQ. Here the CDR3 reads CASHRESATGELFF. The DNA for the CDR3 is TGCGCCAGCCACAGGGAGTCGGCTACCGGGGAGCTGTTTTTT. The whole variable domain, filled in from reference TRBV5-1 and TRBJ2-2, reads KAGVTQTPRYLIKTRGQQVTLSCSPISGHRSVSWYQQTPGQGLQFLFEYFSETQRNKGNFPGRFSGRQFSNSRSEMNVSTLELGDSALYLCASHRESATGELFFGEGSRLTVL.

This clonotype was seen more than once but under ten times. The V call is TRBV27, the J call TRBJ2-7; 10 bases agree with TRBD1. This CDR3 comprises 13 residues. V shed 9 bases, J shed 3 bases, and the junction held 5 bases outside the gene matches. Germline V gene sequence: CDR1 MNHEY, CDR2 SMNVEV (reference sequence). CDR3 sequence: CASAGTGVYEQYF. CDR3 sequence (DNA): TGTGCCAGTGCCGGGACAGGGGTCTACGAGCAGTACTTC.

This rearrangement joins TRBV5-6 to TRBJ2-7; TRBD2 matches 7 bases. The germline V gene encodes CDR1 SGHDT and CDR2 YYEEEE. This CDR3 is built from 16 residues. V was pared by 0 bases and J by 2 bases, with 8 bases of the junction left unmatched. The CDR3 bases are TGTGCCAGCAGCTTGGGAGGGAGGGCCAAAGCCTACGAGCAGTACTTC. This gives the protein CASSLGGRAKAYEQYF.

This clonotype was detected a few times. The rearrangement links TRBV29-1 to TRBJ2-3; the D gene is possibly TRBD2 (5 bases). This CDR3 spans 14 amino acids. V was pared by 7 bases and J by 1 base, with 15 bases between. Germline V CDR1 and CDR2: SQVTM, ANQGSEA. The CDR3 sequence: CSARERAGTDTQYF. CDR3 sequence (DNA): TGCAGCGCCCGTGAGCGAGCGGGCACAGATACGCAGTATTTT.

The chain recombines TRBV28 with TRBJ2-5; perhaps TRBD2 as D (6 bases). The CDR3 has 15 amino acids. The V gene's germline CDR1 is MDHEN and CDR2 SYDVKM. Deletions cut 6 bases from V and 0 bases from J, with 14 bases between. As DNA, the CDR3 is TGTGCCAGCAGCCCCCCGTGGGGGGACCAAGAGACCCAGTACTTC. Translated: CASSPPWGDQETQYF.

The chain combines TRBV28 with TRBJ2-4; the match to TRBD1 covers 8 bases. The CDR3 sequence is 15 residues long. Germline V CDR1 and CDR2: MDHEN, SYDVKM. The J segment lost 5 bases and the V segment lost 5 bases, leaving 8 bases of the junction unmatched. In DNA form, the CDR3 reads TGTGCCAGCAGTCCCCTCCGGGACAGGCAAAACATTCAGTACTTC. Translation: CASSPLRDRQNIQYF.

The chain couples TRBV12-3 or TRBV12-4 to TRBJ2-3; 8 positions match TRBD1. This CDR3 has 11 amino acids. The trim removed 6 bases at V and 11 bases at J, leaving 4 bases unmatched. The CDR3 DNA follows: TGTGCCAGCAGCCCAGGGGGCGGGCAGTATTTT. Translating it yields CASSPGGGQYF.

The chain joins TRBV27 to TRBJ2-1, with TRBD2 matching over 7 bases. CDR1 is MNHEY and CDR2 is SMNVEV in the germline V gene (reference sequence). This CDR3 has 17 residues. The J segment lost 8 bases and the V segment lost 6 bases, leaving 19 bases of the junction unmatched. CDR3 loop: CASRPGSRGEYPYEQFF. The DNA for the CDR3 is TGTGCCAGCAGGCCGGGTTCTCGGGGGGAATACCCGTATGAGCAGTTCTTC.

This clonotype was recorded many times. The rearrangement joins TRBV11-2 to TRBJ2-3; the D gene could be TRBD1 or TRBD2 (5 bases each). This CDR3 has 14 amino acids. The germline gives CDR1 SGHAT, CDR2 FQNNGV. The V end lost 5 bases, the J end lost 4 bases, and 13 bases lay between the germline ends. The DNA for the CDR3 is TGTGCCAGCAGCGAGGGACCTTGGTCAGATACGCAGTATTTT. Translation: CASSEGPWSDTQYF.

The J gene is TRBJ2-3, the V gene TRBV11-2, with D perhaps TRBD2 (6 bases). V was cut by 6 bases and J by 2 bases, with 15 bases left in between. Germline CDR1 SGHAT, CDR2 FQNNGV. The CDR3 extends over 15 amino acids. CDR3 DNA sequence: TGTGCCAGCAGTAATAGGGACTCTCACACAGATACGCAGTATTTT. It is translated as CASSNRDSHTDTQYF.